This TCR beta chain appears in the sequencing data of a study of early T cells in non-severe SARS-CoV-2 infection. V was cut by 6 bases and J by 8 bases, with 16 bases left in between. This CDR3 region has 12 residues. Looked up from germline, CDR1 is SQVTM and CDR2 is ANQGSEA. This clonotype appeared many times. Attachment of unique molecular identifiers to individual cDNA molecules was performed. TCRdb re-called the 5' RACE reads with MiXCR, one entry per CDR3 protein. The sample holds tens of thousands of distinct CDR3 sequences, approximately 12% seen once. This receptor was identified in an adult who was a healthcare worker with PCR-confirmed SARS-CoV-2 infection or an uninfected control (not recorded which). The sequencing sample was made of whole blood. This chain links TRBV29-1 with TRBJ1-2, with D possibly being TRBD1 (6 bases). CDR3 sequence reads: CSVVDSFRGYTF. CDR3 DNA: TGCAGCGTGGTGGACAGTTTCCGAGGCTACACCTTC. The whole variable domain, filled in from reference TRBV29-1 and TRBJ1-2, reads SAVISQKPSRDICQRGTSLTIQCQVDSQVTMMFWYRQQPGQSLTLIATANQGSEATYESGFVIDKFPISRPNLTFSTLTVSNMSPEDSSIYLCSVVDSFRGYTFGSGTRLTVV.